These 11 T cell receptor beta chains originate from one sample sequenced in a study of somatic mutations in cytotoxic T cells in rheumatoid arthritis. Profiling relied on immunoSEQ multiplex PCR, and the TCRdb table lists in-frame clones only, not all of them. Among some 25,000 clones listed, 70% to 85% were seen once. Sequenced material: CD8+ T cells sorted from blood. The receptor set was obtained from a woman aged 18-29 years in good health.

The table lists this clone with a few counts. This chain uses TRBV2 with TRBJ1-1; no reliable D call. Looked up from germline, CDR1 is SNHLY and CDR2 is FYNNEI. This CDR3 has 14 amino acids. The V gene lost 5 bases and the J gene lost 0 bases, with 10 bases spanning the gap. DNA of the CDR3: TGTGCCAGCAGTCGTACAGAGATGAACACTGAAGCTTTCTTT. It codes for CASSRTEMNTEAFF.

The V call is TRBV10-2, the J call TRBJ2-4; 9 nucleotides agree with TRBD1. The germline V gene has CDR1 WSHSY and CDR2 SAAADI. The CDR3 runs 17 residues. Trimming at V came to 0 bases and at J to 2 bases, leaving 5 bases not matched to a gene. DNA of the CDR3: TGCGCCAGCAGTGAGTCGCCGGGACAGGGTCCCAAAAACATTCAGTACTTC. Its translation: CASSESPGQGPKNIQYF.

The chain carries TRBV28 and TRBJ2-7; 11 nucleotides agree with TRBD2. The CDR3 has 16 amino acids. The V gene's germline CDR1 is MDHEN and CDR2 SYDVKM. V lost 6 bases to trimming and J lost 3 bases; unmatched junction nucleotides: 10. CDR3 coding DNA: TGTGCCAGCAGCCCCCCTAGCGGGGGGCACCACTACGAGCAGTACGTC. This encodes CASSPPSGGHHYEQYV.

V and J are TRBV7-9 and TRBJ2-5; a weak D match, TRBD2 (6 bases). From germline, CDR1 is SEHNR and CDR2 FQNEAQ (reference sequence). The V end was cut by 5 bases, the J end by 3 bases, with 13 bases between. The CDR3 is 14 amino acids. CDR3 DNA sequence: TGTGCCAGCAGCCACCAACTAGCAAAAGAGACCCAGTACTTC. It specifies CASSHQLAKETQYF.

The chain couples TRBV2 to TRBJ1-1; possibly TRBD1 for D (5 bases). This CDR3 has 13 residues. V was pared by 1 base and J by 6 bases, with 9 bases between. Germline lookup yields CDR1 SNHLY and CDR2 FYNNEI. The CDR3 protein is CASSEGGAPEAFF. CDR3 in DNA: TGTGCCAGCAGTGAAGGGGGCGCCCCTGAAGCTTTCTTT.

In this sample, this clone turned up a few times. The DNA for the CDR3 is TGTGCCAGCAGTTACCACCCCGGGGGGAACACTGAAGCTTTCTTT. It encodes CASSYHPGGNTEAFF. The chain links TRBV6-5 to TRBJ1-1; possibly TRBD1 for D (5 bases). The germline CDR1 and CDR2 sequences are MNHEY and SVGAGI. CDR3 size: 15 residues. The V and J ends lost 2 bases and 1 base respectively, with 11 bases between them.

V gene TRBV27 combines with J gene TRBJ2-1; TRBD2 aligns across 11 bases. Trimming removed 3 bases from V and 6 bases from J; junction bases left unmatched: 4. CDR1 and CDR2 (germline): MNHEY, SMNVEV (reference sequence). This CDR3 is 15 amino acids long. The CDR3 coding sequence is TGTGCCAGCAGTTTGTCGACTAGCGGGATCAATGAGCAGTTCTTC. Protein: CASSLSTSGINEQFF.

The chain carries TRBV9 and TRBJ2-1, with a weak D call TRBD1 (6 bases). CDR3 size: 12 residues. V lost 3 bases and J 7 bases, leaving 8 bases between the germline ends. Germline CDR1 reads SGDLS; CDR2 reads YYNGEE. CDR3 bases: TGTGCCAGCAGCGACAGGGAAAATGAGCAGTTCTTC. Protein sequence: CASSDRENEQFF.

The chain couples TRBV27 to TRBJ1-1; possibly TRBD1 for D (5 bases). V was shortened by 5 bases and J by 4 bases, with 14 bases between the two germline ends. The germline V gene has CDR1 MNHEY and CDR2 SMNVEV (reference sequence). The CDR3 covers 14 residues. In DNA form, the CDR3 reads TGTGCCAGCAGTAAGGCAGGGTGGGGCACTGAAGCTTTCTTT. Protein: CASSKAGWGTEAFF.

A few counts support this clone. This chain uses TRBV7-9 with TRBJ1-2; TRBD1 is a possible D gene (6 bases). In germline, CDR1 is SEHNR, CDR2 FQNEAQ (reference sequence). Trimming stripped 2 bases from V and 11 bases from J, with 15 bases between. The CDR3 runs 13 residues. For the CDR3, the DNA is TGTGCCAGCAGCTTACCCGCAGGGGTAAGGTACACCTTC. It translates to CASSLPAGVRYTF.

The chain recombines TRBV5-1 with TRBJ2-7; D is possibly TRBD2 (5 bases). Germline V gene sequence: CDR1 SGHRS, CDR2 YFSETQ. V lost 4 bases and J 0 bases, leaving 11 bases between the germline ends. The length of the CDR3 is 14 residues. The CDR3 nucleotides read TGCGCCAGCAGCAGCGGAGTCGACTCCTACGAGCAGTACTTC. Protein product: CASSSGVDSYEQYF.